Listed below are T cell receptor beta chains from one sample, sequenced in a study of tumor-infiltrating lymphocytes in primary liver carcinoma. TCRdb re-called the multiplex PCR reads with MiXCR, one entry per CDR3 protein. The sample has fewer than 350,000 distinct CDR3 sequences; more than 55% are singletons. Material for sequencing was peripheral blood. The receptor set was obtained from a man aged 40-55 years with primary liver carcinoma and hepatitis B virus infection. The CDR3 runs from the conserved cysteine through the conserved F or W. A D gene is named only where the DNA matches it firmly. Size is omitted from some rows. Given values are once, few, many or a class for expanded clones.

. TRBJ2-3 TRBV6-6 16 many TGTGCCAGCAGGAGGACAGGCAGCGCGGGAGGCGATACGCAGTATTTT CASRRTGSAGGDTQYF
. TRBJ2-7 TRBV6-2/TRBV6-3 13 few TGTGCCAGTAGGAGGAGAGACTCCTACGAGCAGTACTTC CASRRRDSYEQYF
. TRBJ1-5 TRBV11-1 13 many TGTGCCAGCAGCTTAGGGCCCAATCAGCCCCAGCATTTT CASSLGPNQPQHF
TRBD2 TRBJ2-1 TRBV11-2 21 . TGTGCCAGCAGCTTAGACCTTGGACTAGCGGGAGGCCGTGGCTCCTACAATGAGCAGTTCTTC CASSLDLGLAGGRGSYNEQFF
. TRBJ1-1 TRBV14 13 . TGTGCCAGCAGCCATGAGGCGAACACTGAAGCTTTCTTT CASSHEANTEAFF
TRBD2 TRBJ2-7 TRBV11-2 14 once TGTGCCAGCAACTTAGCGGGGGGTCTTTACGAGCAGTACTTC CASNLAGGLYEQYF
TRBD2 TRBJ2-3 TRBV11-2 18 . TGTGCTAGCAGCATTCGCCTGTCGGCTAGCGGGAGTGGAGATACGGAGTATTTT CASSIRLSASGSGDTEYF
. TRBJ2-1 TRBV2 15 . TGTGCCTCCAGCCCCGGGGCAGACCCTTTGAATGGGCAGTTCTTC CASSPGADPLNGQFF
TRBD1 TRBJ2-5 TRBV5-6 15 . TGTGCCAGCAGCCGATGGGACAGTTTGCAAGAGACCCAGTACTTC CASSRWDSLQETQYF
. TRBJ2-1 TRBV4-3 16 . TGCGCCAGCAGCCAGGGAGGTTTCTCCCTCTACAATGAGCAGTTCTTC CASSQGGFSLYNEQFF
. TRBJ1-1 TRBV5-4 14 . TGTGCCAGCAGCTTGGCGGCTTTGAACACTGAAGCTTTCTTT CASSLAALNTEAFF
TRBD1 TRBJ1-3 TRBV5-4 16 . TGTGCCAGCAGCTTCTCAGGGGGCTACTCCGGAAACACCATATATTTT CASSFSGGYSGNTIYF
TRBD1 TRBJ2-4 TRBV5-4 14 few TGTGCCAGCAGCTCGGCAGGACAGGGAAACATTCAGTACTTC CASSSAGQGNIQYF